This TCR beta chain was obtained from a study of blood T cell repertoires in COVID-19. As for the study in general: From the United States, Italy and Spain came samples of acute and convalescent COVID-19. Nucleic acid was either cDNA or gDNA, and it came from T cells, B-cell-depleted T cells, or PBMCs.

In the source study's methods: Amplification of reference gene primers was used by the study to estimate nucleated cell counts. The assay was immunoSEQ multiplex PCR, and TCRdb's table has in-frame clones only and misses some. V and J calls and clone size are given by that table; D and trimming were obtained from the DNA. The sample carries 250,000 to 400,000 clones, roughly 88% recorded once. While infection was still active, Seattle patients were enrolled and then followed longitudinally. Looked up from germline, CDR1 is SGHVS and CDR2 is FNYEAQ. CDR3 length: 16 residues. Trimming left V 2 bases short and J 3 bases short, with 14 bases between.

The sequenced material came from peripheral blood. The genes are TRBV7-6 and TRBJ2-1, with D tentatively TRBD2 (6 bases). This sequence originates from a woman between 25 and 40 years old with COVID-19, enrolled during active disease. CDR3 sequence (DNA): TGTGCCAGCAGCTTAAATGAGCGCGGGAACTACAATGAGCAGTTCTTC. Encoded protein: CASSLNERGNYNEQFF.